This TCR beta chain was obtained from a study of cytomegalovirus exposure and HLA in healthy donors. This CDR3 spans 20 amino acids. This table comes from immunoSEQ multiplex PCR, and its TCRdb copy is limited to in-frame clones, with some not included. The sample shows 150,000 to 200,000 clones, about 80% of them seen only once. The sequenced sample was PBMCs. The genes are TRBV1 and TRBJ2-4; the D segment call TRBD2 is taken from the table without a DNA check. TRBV1 is a pseudogene segment. The receptor's source is a man aged 18 to 30 in good health and CMV-seropositive. CDR3 sequence: CTSSQDLPSGSSLAKNIQYF. For the CDR3, the DNA is TGCACCAGCAGCCAAGATCTTCCTAGCGGGAGCTCCCTAGCCAAAAACATTCAGTACTTC.